The TCR beta chain described here comes from a study of beta chain features in type 1 diabetes. General observations from the study: Shortening of TCRB CDR3s, moderate but significant, appeared in all four CD4+ subsets of Type 1 diabetes patients.

What was sequenced were expressed TCRB transcripts, since all of the isolated RNA had been reverse transcribed. Clones were read by immunoSEQ multiplex PCR, and TCRdb kept only the in-frame ones, dropping some. In the table there are a few hundred thousand clones, 10% to 15% of which are singletons. As concerns this clone: Its antigen is still unknown.

Germline lookup yields CDR1 SGHTA and CDR2 FQGTGA. V was cut by 0 bases and J by 5 bases, with 8 bases left in between. CDR3 length: 13 residues. The TCR was taken from a woman in her late teens or twenties with type 1 diabetes. Sequenced material: naive CD4+ T cells from blood. The chain carries TRBV7-3 and TRBJ2-7; a weak D match, TRBD1 (5 bases). The CDR3 loop is CASSLTGANEQYF. In DNA form, the CDR3 reads TGTGCCAGCAGCTTAACAGGGGCCAACGAGCAGTACTTC.